One and the same sample provided the 27 T cell receptor beta chains below, sequenced in a study of T cell responses to AZD1222 COVID-19 vaccine. Sequencing was performed with immunoSEQ multiplex PCR; in TCRdb, only in-frame clones are kept and a portion is missing. The sample yields roughly 80,000 clones, 85% to 90% seen once. The input for sequencing was peripheral blood, taken on day 0 of MenACWY control vaccination. All receptors derive from an adult in good health.

The chain joins TRBV11-1 to TRBJ2-7; D gene uncertain. Germline CDR1 SGHAT, CDR2 FQDESV (reference sequence). This CDR3 comprises 14 residues. Trimming removed 1 base from V and 3 bases from J, with 10 bases in between. The CDR3 protein is CASSLVVGNYEQYF. In DNA, the CDR3 is TGTGCCAGCAGCTTAGTAGTCGGAAACTACGAGCAGTACTTC.

This chain joins TRBV19 and TRBJ1-2; 7 bases are a match to TRBD1. The CDR3 runs to 17 residues. Germline V gene lookup returns CDR1 LNHDA and CDR2 SQIVND (reference sequence). V lost 0 bases, J lost 5 bases, and 12 bases stayed unmatched. This CDR3 reads CASSIETGRKMGYGYTF. The CDR3, as DNA: TGTGCCAGTAGTATAGAGACAGGGCGGAAAATGGGGTATGGCTACACCTTC.

The rearrangement links TRBV7-3 to TRBJ2-1, with TRBD2 matching 10 bases. V lost 2 bases, J lost 3 bases, and 13 bases stayed unmatched. CDR1 and CDR2 from the germline V gene are SGHTA and FQGTGA. This CDR3 has 19 amino acids. The CDR3 protein is CASSLRLAGAREFYNEQFF. The CDR3 nucleotides are TGTGCCAGCAGCTTACGGCTAGCGGGAGCGCGGGAGTTCTACAATGAGCAGTTCTTC.

The chain joins TRBV5-1 to TRBJ2-3; 7 nucleotides line up with TRBD2. The CDR3 runs 15 residues. Germline V gene sequence: CDR1 SGHRS, CDR2 YFSETQ. Trimming cost V 0 bases and J 2 bases; bases outside gene matches: 3. CDR3 region: CASSLAGGITDTQYF. As DNA, the CDR3 is TGCGCCAGCAGCTTGGCCGGGGGGATCACAGATACGCAGTATTTT.

CDR3 residues: CASSRHPPVGSKSAEQYF. The CDR3 nucleotides are TGTGCCAGCAGCCGTCACCCACCTGTTGGGAGTAAATCAGCCGAGCAGTACTTC. The J gene is TRBJ2-7, the V gene TRBV7-9; weak D call: TRBD2 (5 bases). The CDR3 consists of 18 residues. Trimming took off 5 bases at V and 6 bases at J, with 29 bases between the two ends. Germline CDR1 SEHNR, CDR2 FQNEAQ (reference sequence).

In this sample, this clone turned up once. The gene calls are TRBV7-2 and TRBJ2-6; 7 nucleotides match TRBD1. CDR1 is SGHTA, CDR2 FQGNSA, per germline. The CDR3 is 15 residues long. V was clipped by 5 bases and J by 5 bases; unmatched bases: 6. CDR3 loop: CASSPTGKRANVLTF. The CDR3 region has the DNA TGTGCCAGCAGCCCGACAGGGAAAAGGGCCAACGTCCTGACTTTC.

The V call is TRBV5-1, the J call TRBJ1-4, with D possibly matching TRBD1 (5 bases). Germline CDR1 and CDR2: SGHRS and YFSETQ. V lost 0 bases to trimming and J lost 5 bases, with 8 bases between them. The CDR3 has 14 amino acids. CDR3 sequence (DNA): TGCGCCAGCAGCTTGGGGGGCCCGAATGAAAAACTGTTTTTT. Residues: CASSLGGPNEKLFF.

This clone was seen a single time. The chain combines TRBV7-2 with TRBJ1-2, with TRBD1 as a possible D gene (5 bases). Germline loops: CDR1 SGHTA, CDR2 FQGNSA. With 5 bases removed from V and 4 bases from J, the gap between germline ends came to 8 bases. The CDR3 loop spans 12 amino acids. The DNA for the CDR3 is TGTGCCAGCAGCGGGGGTCCCTATGGCTACACCTTC. Protein product: CASSGGPYGYTF.

This chain uses TRBV6-5 with TRBJ1-1; the D is unclear. The length of the CDR3 is 10 residues. Germline lookup yields CDR1 MNHEY and CDR2 SVGAGI. V was pared by 6 bases and J by 11 bases, with 10 bases between. CDR3 nucleotides: TGTGCCAGCAGGGGCCCGGGGGCTTTCTTT. This sequence encodes CASRGPGAFF.

The V gene is TRBV7-2, the J gene TRBJ1-3, with D uncertain. Germline CDR1 and CDR2: SGHTA and FQGNSA. Deletions cut 5 bases from V and 1 base from J, with 9 bases between. The CDR3 extends over 14 amino acids. The DNA for the CDR3 is TGTGCCAGCAGCCCTCCCGGGTCTGGAAACACCATATATTTT. Translation gives CASSPPGSGNTIYF.

Worth noting for this clone: The junction departs from germline at one end; a sequencing error may be responsible. V usage is TRBV5-6 and J usage is TRBJ2-3; 7 nucleotides align to TRBD1. The CDR3 consists of 11 residues. The V gene's germline CDR1 is SGHDT and CDR2 YYEEEE. CDR3 DNA: TGTGCCAGCAGCTCACCGGGACAGCTACGTTTT. It yields the protein CASSSPGQLRF.

CDR3 DNA sequence: TGTGCCAGCAGCCTGTCCTACGAGCAGTACTTC. Translated: CASSLSYEQYF. The genes are TRBV3-1 (or the pseudogene TRBV3-2) and TRBJ2-7, with D hard to call. The CDR3 is made up of 11 amino acids. CDR1 and CDR2 (germline): LGHDT, YNNKEL (reference sequence). Trimming cost V 4 bases and J 1 base, with 2 bases left between them.

V usage is TRBV9 and J usage is TRBJ2-7, with D perhaps given as TRBD1 or TRBD2 (5 bases each). Germline V gene data show CDR1 as SGDLS and CDR2 as YYNGEE. The CDR3 extends over 15 amino acids. The V and J ends lost 4 bases and 7 bases respectively, with 21 bases between them. Here the CDR3 reads CASSPRSGPPAEQYF. Written as DNA, the CDR3 is TGTGCCAGCAGCCCCCGTTCGGGACCGCCAGCGGAGCAGTACTTC.

There are a few counts of this clone. This chain uses TRBV28 with TRBJ1-1, with D possibly being TRBD1 (6 bases). The V end was cut by 5 bases, the J end by 5 bases, with 18 bases between. This CDR3 has 15 residues. Germline lookup yields CDR1 MDHEN and CDR2 SYDVKM. The CDR3 sequence: CASSGRGARWTEAFF. CDR3 sequence (DNA): TGTGCCAGCAGTGGGAGGGGGGCAAGGTGGACTGAAGCTTTCTTT.

In its sample, this clone was seen a few times. The chain joins TRBV7-9 to TRBJ1-3; 7 positions match TRBD1. The CDR3 loop spans 13 amino acids. CDR1 SEHNR and CDR2 FQNEAQ come from the germline V gene (reference sequence). J lost 10 bases, V lost 5 bases, and 8 bases had no gene match. CDR3 amino acids: CASSPTGFETIYF. The CDR3, as DNA: TGTGCCAGCAGCCCGACAGGGTTTGAAACCATATATTTT.

Only a few counts were recorded for this clone. The V call is TRBV6-6, the J call TRBJ1-5; the D gene is possibly TRBD1 (5 bases). V was trimmed by 5 bases and J by 2 bases, leaving 13 bases between them. The germline gives CDR1 MNHNY, CDR2 SVGAGI (reference sequence). This CDR3 comprises 15 residues. CDR3 bases: TGTGCCAGCAGTACCGGGACGGGGGGCAATCAGCCCCAGCATTTT. As protein: CASSTGTGGNQPQHF.

This clone was observed a handful of times. The chain employs TRBV27 and TRBJ1-5; a weak D match, TRBD1 (5 bases). The length of the CDR3 is 14 residues. The germline V gene has CDR1 MNHEY and CDR2 SMNVEV (reference sequence). Between the trimmed V and J ends, which lost 6 bases and 2 bases, there was a span of 11 bases. The CDR3 sequence: CASSRDGRNQPQHF. CDR3 DNA: TGTGCCAGCAGCCGGGACGGACGCAATCAGCCCCAGCATTTT.

The chain employs TRBV4-3 and TRBJ2-7; 7 bases fit TRBD1. The CDR3 is made up of 15 amino acids. CDR1 LGHNA and CDR2 YSLEER come from the germline V gene. The ends lost 1 base at V and 2 bases at J; junction bases unmatched: 5. Here the CDR3 reads CASSQARTGAYEQYF. CDR3 coding DNA: TGCGCCAGCAGCCAAGCCCGGACAGGCGCCTACGAGCAGTACTTC.

This clone was counted a single time. The genes are TRBV21-1 and TRBJ2-4. TRBV21-1 is recorded as a pseudogene. The CDR3 runs to 13 residues. The CDR3 DNA is TGTGCCAGCAGCAAAGTCGGCGAAAACATTCAGTACTTC. It encodes CASSKVGENIQYF.

The gene calls are TRBV7-9 and TRBJ1-1, with a possible D match to TRBD1 (6 bases). The CDR3 contains 14 residues. CDR1 is SEHNR and CDR2 is FQNEAQ in the germline V gene (reference sequence). With 5 bases removed from V and 3 bases from J, the gap between germline ends came to 13 bases. The CDR3 reads CASSGGQTDTEAFF. In DNA, the CDR3 is TGTGCCAGCAGCGGCGGACAGACGGACACTGAAGCTTTCTTT. Complete variable domain (other parts from reference TRBV7-9 and TRBJ1-1): DTGVSQNPRHKITKRGQNVTFRCDPISEHNRLYWYRQTLGQGPEFLTYFQNEAQLEKSRLLSDRFSAERPKGSFSTLEIQRTEQGDSAMYLCASSGGQTDTEAFFGQGTRLTVV.

The V call is TRBV18, the J call TRBJ1-1; 8 bases line up with TRBD1. There are 11 residues in the CDR3. The V and J ends lost 8 bases and 10 bases, in that order; junction bases with no gene match: 6. The germline V gene encodes CDR1 KGHSH and CDR2 LQKENI. The CDR3 protein is CASPWTGRAFF. In nucleotides, the CDR3 is TGTGCCAGCCCATGGACAGGGAGAGCTTTCTTT.

The rearrangement joins TRBV11-1 to TRBJ1-1; 8 positions match TRBD1. The CDR3 covers 13 residues. The V gene end was trimmed by 5 bases and the J gene end by 7 bases; junction bases not matched to a gene: 6. The V gene's germline CDR1 is SGHAT and CDR2 FQDESV (reference sequence). This chain's CDR3 is CASSPPGGLEAFF. The CDR3 nucleotides read TGTGCCAGCAGCCCGCCAGGGGGCCTTGAAGCTTTCTTT.

The V and J genes are TRBV6-2 or TRBV6-3 and TRBJ1-2, with D possibly being TRBD1 (5 bases). CDR1 is MNHEY and CDR2 is SVGEGT in the germline V gene. V was pared by 1 base and J by 14 bases, with 14 bases between. CDR3 length: 12 amino acids. The CDR3 reads CASSYWLGEGTF. For the CDR3, the DNA is TGTGCCAGCAGTTACTGGTTGGGGGAAGGGACCTTC.

This chain joins TRBV6-2 or TRBV6-3 and TRBJ2-7, with 10 bases lining up with TRBD2. Unmatched junction bases numbered 3, after V lost 5 bases and J lost 5 bases. The CDR3 is 13 amino acids. Germline loops: CDR1 MNHEY, CDR2 SVGEGT. Here the CDR3 DNA reads TGTGCCAGCAGTCTAGCGGGAGTGGACGAGCAGTACTTC. Translated, it gives CASSLAGVDEQYF.

This chain uses TRBV6-5 with TRBJ2-1; 9 bases line up with TRBD2. This CDR3 has 15 amino acids. V dropped 7 bases and J dropped 5; count of bases not matched to a gene: 9. CDR1 and CDR2 from the germline V gene are MNHEY and SVGAGI. For the CDR3, the DNA is TGTGCCAGCAACTTTGAGGCTAGCGGGAACAATGAGCAGTTCTTC. It translates to CASNFEASGNNEQFF.

CDR3 sequence reads: CAISESSFKTDTQYF. CDR3 coding DNA: TGTGCCATCAGTGAGTCTTCCTTCAAAACCGATACGCAGTATTTT. The chain carries TRBV10-3 and TRBJ2-3; D not certain. Germline V gene sequence: CDR1 ENHRY, CDR2 SYGVKD. V lost 0 bases to trimming and J lost 6 bases, with 13 bases between them. This CDR3 has 15 amino acids.

The chain is built from TRBV13 and TRBJ2-1, with 9 bases that match TRBD2. The germline CDR1 and CDR2 sequences are PRHDT and FYEKMQ (reference sequence). The CDR3 contains 15 residues. The trim removed 5 bases at V and 8 bases at J, leaving 10 bases unmatched. DNA of the CDR3: TGTGCCAGCAGCCTTAGCGGGAGCCCGGAGGATGAGCAGTTCTTC. It yields the protein CASSLSGSPEDEQFF.